The present T cell receptor beta chain was sequenced within a study of Graves' ophthalmopathy and Graves' hyperthyroidism. Investigators amplified TCR beta CDR3 regions from RNA transcripts. Second-round multiplex PCR came after a first-round RT-PCR that employed HTBI primers. TCRdb recomputed calls from the multiplex PCR reads with MiXCR, one row per CDR3 protein. The table records roughly 420,000 distinct CDR3 sequences, roughly 20% of them present only once. The germline gives CDR1 DFQATT, CDR2 SNEGSKA (reference sequence). Trimming removed 7 bases from V and 1 base from J; junction bases left unmatched: 8. This CDR3 has 15 residues. The sample holds many counts of this clonotype. Its antigen is currently unknown. The study's findings and limits: Separation of ophthalmopathy from stable hyperthyroidism was achieved by a 13-signature model, at 85% to 90% sensitivity and roughly 80% specificity. In blood, most expanded thyroid clonotypes above 0.001 frequency were also detected.

Eligible hyperthyroidism cases comprised new diagnoses of under 2 months' duration in individuals aged 18 to 65. The sequencing sample was made of peripheral blood. The clonotype originates from a young woman with stable Graves' hyperthyroidism. The rearrangement joins TRBV20-1 to TRBJ2-7, with 12 bases that match TRBD2. The CDR3 sequence is CSVISSGRGSYEQYF. CDR3 nucleotide sequence: TGCAGTGTTATTTCTAGCGGGAGGGGGTCCTACGAGCAGTACTTC.